Listed here are 32 T cell receptor beta chains from one sample, sequenced in a study of blood T cell repertoires in COVID-19. This table comes from immunoSEQ multiplex PCR, and its TCRdb copy is limited to in-frame clones, with some not included. This table holds almost 500,000 clones, approximately 90% found once. The sequenced material came from PBMCs or T cells enriched from blood (not recorded which). The receptors here all came from a woman aged 60-75 years who had recovered from COVID-19.

The CDR3 DNA sequence: TGTGCCTGGACACCGGGACAGGGAGGCTATGGCTACACCTTC. This codes for CAWTPGQGGYGYTF. The chain carries TRBV30 and TRBJ1-2, with TRBD1 matching over 9 bases. Germline V CDR1 and CDR2: GTSNPN, SVGIG (reference sequence). The junction had 7 bases not matched to a gene; V was cut back by 4 bases and J by 4 bases. CDR3 length equals 14 residues.

This clone was detected only a few times. This rearrangement joins TRBV28 to TRBJ2-4; the match to TRBD2 covers 13 bases. This CDR3 has 15 residues. Trimming at V came to 8 bases and at J to 3 bases, leaving 4 bases not matched to a gene. Germline CDR1 MDHEN, CDR2 SYDVKM. The CDR3 loop is CASGLAGVGKNIQYF. The CDR3 DNA follows: TGTGCCAGCGGACTAGCGGGGGTGGGCAAAAACATTCAGTACTTC. Filled out from reference TRBV28 and TRBJ2-4, the complete variable domain reads DVKVTQSSRYLVKRTGEKVFLECVQDMDHENMFWYRQDPGLGLRLIYFSYDVKMKEKGDIPEGYSVSREKKERFSLILESASTNQTSMYLCASGLAGVGKNIQYFGAGTRLSVL.

This clone has a handful of counts. The genes are TRBV28 and TRBJ2-7, with TRBD1 matching 7 bases. Trimming removed 9 bases from V and 6 bases from J; junction bases left unmatched: 8. Per germline, CDR1 MDHEN and CDR2 SYDVKM. The CDR3 is 12 residues long. The CDR3 reads CASGSGQLEQYV. The CDR3 DNA sequence: TGTGCCAGTGGCTCGGGACAGCTCGAGCAGTACGTC.

This sequence joins TRBV27 and TRBJ2-1; TRBD2 might be the D (6 bases). The germline CDR1 and CDR2 sequences are MNHEY and SMNVEV (reference sequence). The CDR3 is 15 residues long. V was trimmed by 2 bases and J by 7 bases, leaving 15 bases between them. CDR3 loop: CASSLRLGSLNEQFF. The CDR3 DNA is TGTGCCAGCAGTTTAAGACTAGGCAGTTTGAATGAGCAGTTCTTC.

The chain has TRBV6-5 and TRBJ1-2, with 10 bases aligning to TRBD1. Germline V lookup: CDR1 MNHEY, CDR2 SVGAGI. The CDR3 is made up of 14 amino acids. V lost 6 bases and J lost 6; bases outside the gene matches: 7. CDR3: CASRLPGQGNGYTF. The CDR3 DNA reads as TGTGCCAGCAGACTACCGGGACAGGGGAATGGCTACACCTTC.

This clone was observed a handful of times. The rearrangement links TRBV21-1 to TRBJ2-7; TRBD1, the D gene given by the table, was not confirmed from the DNA. TRBV21-1 is a recognized pseudogene. The CDR3 has 13 amino acids. The CDR3 spells CASSNTGGYEQYV. CDR3 in DNA: TGTGCCAGCAGCAATACAGGGGGCTACGAGCAGTACGTC.

This chain connects TRBV5-5 to TRBJ2-1; TRBD2 might be the D (6 bases). With 0 bases removed from V and 7 bases from J, the gap between germline ends came to 11 bases. The CDR3 contains 14 residues. Germline CDR1 and CDR2: SGHKS and YYEKEE (reference sequence). CDR3 coding DNA: TGTGCCAGCAGCTTGGGGGGTAGCGGAAATGAGCAGTTCTTC. Its protein is CASSLGGSGNEQFF.

The rearrangement joins TRBV24-1 to TRBJ1-1; possibly TRBD1 for D (5 bases). Trimming removed 3 bases from V and 7 bases from J, with 11 bases in between. There are 13 residues in the CDR3. CDR1 is KGHDR, CDR2 SFDVKD, per germline. CDR3 protein: CATSDTDSFEAFF. The CDR3 DNA is TGTGCCACCAGTGATACCGACAGTTTTGAAGCTTTCTTT.

The gene calls are TRBV2 and TRBJ1-2; D is possibly TRBD1 (5 bases). CDR3 size: 15 residues. Trimming removed 1 base from V and 0 bases from J, with 9 bases in between. The germline gives CDR1 SNHLY, CDR2 FYNNEI. The CDR3 reads CASSEEGNSNYGYTF. CDR3 coding DNA: TGTGCCAGCAGTGAAGAGGGGAATTCTAACTATGGCTACACCTTC.

This clone showed up just a few times. V and J are TRBV11-2 and TRBJ1-2; TRBD1 matches 9 bases. Trimming took 3 bases from V and 11 from J; bases not matched to a gene: 10. Germline CDR1 reads SGHAT; CDR2 reads FQNNGV. The CDR3 extends over 14 amino acids. CDR3 region: CASSFAGQGQWYTF. The CDR3 coding sequence is TGTGCCAGCAGCTTCGCCGGACAGGGGCAATGGTACACCTTC.

The chain has TRBV2 and TRBJ1-3, with 10 bases matching TRBD1. The V gene's germline CDR1 is SNHLY and CDR2 FYNNEI. The V segment lost 5 bases and the J segment 1 base; nucleotides outside the gene matches: 5. The CDR3 runs to 16 residues. The CDR3 sequence: CASSRTGGLSGNTIYF. Here the CDR3 DNA reads TGTGCCAGCAGTCGGACAGGGGGATTATCTGGAAACACCATATATTTT.

This sequence joins TRBV13 and TRBJ2-7; 8 nucleotides align to TRBD1. Germline V gene data show CDR1 as PRHDT and CDR2 as FYEKMQ (reference sequence). V lost 5 bases to trimming and J lost 5 bases; unmatched junction nucleotides: 8. This CDR3 is 14 amino acids long. DNA for the CDR3: TGTGCCAGCAGCCACTCCGGGACAGGCCACGAGCAGTACTTC. Encoded protein: CASSHSGTGHEQYF.

J is TRBJ2-1 and V is TRBV7-9; 8 nucleotides line up with TRBD2. V shed 1 base, J shed 3 bases, and the junction held 5 bases outside the gene matches. Germline V lookup: CDR1 SEHNR, CDR2 FQNEAQ (reference sequence). This CDR3 has 16 amino acids. The CDR3 DNA reads as TGTGCCAGCAGCTTAGGGACACTAGCGGACTACAATGAGCAGTTCTTC. As protein: CASSLGTLADYNEQFF. Full variable domain (rest looked up from reference TRBV7-9 and TRBJ2-1): DTGVSQNPRHKITKRGQNVTFRCDPISEHNRLYWYRQTLGQGPEFLTYFQNEAQLEKSRLLSDRFSAERPKGSFSTLEIQRTEQGDSAMYLCASSLGTLADYNEQFFGPGTRLTVL.

Notes on this clone: The same CDR3 also results from other DNA sequences found in this sample. The V call is TRBV30, the J call TRBJ1-1; the D gene is possibly TRBD1 (6 bases). The V end was cut by 3 bases, the J end by 1 base, with 9 bases between. The CDR3 has 13 amino acids. Germline lookup yields CDR1 GTSNPN and CDR2 SVGIG (reference sequence). CDR3 in DNA: TGTGCCTGGAGCTTACAGGGGAACACTGAAGCTTTCTTT. Its translation: CAWSLQGNTEAFF.

The rearrangement joins TRBV3-1 (or the pseudogene TRBV3-2) to TRBJ2-5; weak D call: TRBD2 (6 bases). The CDR3 runs 16 residues. Germline V CDR1 and CDR2: LGHDT, YNNKEL (reference sequence). Trimming pared 4 bases from V and 9 bases from J, leaving 24 bases between. The CDR3 nucleotides are TGTGCCAGCAGCCCACCTAGCCTCAGGCGGGGAGGCGCCCAGTACTTC. Amino acid sequence: CASSPPSLRRGGAQYF.

The V call is TRBV5-1, the J call TRBJ1-1; unclear D gene. V was shortened by 0 bases and J by 1 base, with 4 bases between the two germline ends. The CDR3 is made up of 13 amino acids. Per the germline V gene, CDR1 is SGHRS and CDR2 is YFSETQ. The CDR3 loop reads CASSLAQNTEAFF. Here the CDR3 DNA reads TGCGCCAGCAGCTTGGCACAGAACACTGAAGCTTTCTTT.

About this clone: Additional DNA sequences in this sample encode the identical CDR3. This chain joins TRBV9 and TRBJ1-2; a weak D match, TRBD1 (5 bases). Germline CDR1 and CDR2: SGDLS and YYNGEE. The CDR3 runs to 14 residues. V was trimmed by 3 bases and J by 0 bases, leaving 9 bases between them. CDR3 nucleotide sequence: TGTGCCAGCAGCGCCCAGGGTGCTAACTATGGCTACACCTTC. This sequence encodes CASSAQGANYGYTF.

This clone was detected once. The same CDR3 is also encoded by other DNA sequences in this sample. The chain uses TRBV18 and TRBJ2-1, with 16 bases lining up with TRBD2. Trimming took 3 bases from V and 7 from J; bases not matched to a gene: 3. The CDR3 contains 16 residues. Germline CDR1 is KGHSH and CDR2 is LQKENI. Written as DNA, the CDR3 is TGTGCCAGCTCACCCCCGGGACTAGCGGGGGGGAATGAGCAGTTCTTC. Its protein is CASSPPGLAGGNEQFF.

The rearrangement links TRBV6-5 to TRBJ1-3; D remains ambiguous. Germline V gene sequence: CDR1 MNHEY, CDR2 SVGAGI. The V gene lost 9 bases and the J gene lost 4 bases, with 10 bases spanning the gap. This CDR3 region has 12 residues. In DNA form, the CDR3 reads TGTGCCAGTAGATATCCGGGAAACACCATATATTTT. Residues: CASRYPGNTIYF.

The V gene is TRBV6-5, the J gene TRBJ1-5; the D gene is possibly TRBD1 (5 bases). This CDR3 comprises 14 residues. CDR1 and CDR2 from the germline V gene are MNHEY and SVGAGI. V gave up 1 base and J gave up 7 bases, with 11 bases separating them. CDR3 amino acids: CASSYLGPDQPQHF. The CDR3 region has the DNA TGTGCCAGCAGTTACTTGGGGCCGGACCAGCCCCAGCATTTT.

V gene TRBV2 combines with J gene TRBJ1-2; D is undetermined. This CDR3 comprises 18 residues. Trimming removed 2 bases from V and 0 bases from J, with 19 bases in between. Germline assignment: CDR1 SNHLY and CDR2 FYNNEI. CDR3: CASSEYGRGSSANYGYTF. In nucleotides, the CDR3 is TGTGCCAGCAGTGAATATGGTCGAGGTTCCTCGGCTAACTATGGCTACACCTTC.

The chain is built from TRBV19 and TRBJ1-2; D is undetermined. The V end was cut by 9 bases, the J end by 1 base, with 15 bases between. The CDR3 runs to 14 residues. Germline V gives CDR1 LNHDA, CDR2 SQIVND (reference sequence). Here the CDR3 reads CASESLRGNYGYTF. The CDR3 DNA follows: TGTGCCAGCGAGTCCCTCCGGGGTAACTATGGCTACACCTTC.

The chain joins TRBV5-1 to TRBJ2-2; D gene uncertain. The CDR3 contains 14 residues. Germline V gives CDR1 SGHRS, CDR2 YFSETQ. Between the trimmed V and J ends, which lost 3 bases and 3 bases, there was a span of 9 bases. CDR3 in amino acids: CASSWAGYTGELFF. The CDR3 DNA sequence: TGCGCCAGCAGCTGGGCCGGATACACCGGGGAGCTGTTTTTT.

This chain links TRBV24-1 with TRBJ2-1; maybe TRBD1 (6 bases). CDR1 KGHDR and CDR2 SFDVKD come from the germline V gene. V lost 6 bases, J lost 3 bases, and 11 bases lay in between. This CDR3 is built from 14 residues. CDR3 bases: TGTGCCACCAGTCAGGGGAGAAACTACAATGAGCAGTTCTTC. Translation gives CATSQGRNYNEQFF.

The rearrangement links TRBV10-3 to TRBJ2-3; 7 positions agree with TRBD1. V shed 6 bases and J 2 bases; nucleotides not matched to a gene: 11. The germline gives CDR1 ENHRY, CDR2 SYGVKD. This CDR3 comprises 16 residues. This CDR3 reads CAISPSTGAPTDTQYF. CDR3 bases: TGTGCCATCAGCCCATCTACAGGGGCCCCCACAGATACGCAGTATTTT.

The rearrangement uses TRBV20-1 and TRBJ1-2; D may be TRBD1 (6 bases). The CDR3 contains 16 residues. The germline CDR1 and CDR2 sequences are DFQATT and SNEGSKA (reference sequence). Trimming shortened V by 3 bases and J by 4 bases, and 21 bases separated the two germline ends. CDR3 DNA sequence: TGCAGTGCTAGTCCCGGGACATCCACCATCCGCTATGGCTACACCTTC. Its translation: CSASPGTSTIRYGYTF.

This clone was counted a single time. The chain is built from TRBV11-2 and TRBJ1-1; 9 bases line up with TRBD1. J was trimmed by 7 bases and V by 6 bases; bases with no gene match: 9. CDR1 is SGHAT, CDR2 FQNNGV, per germline. This CDR3 spans 14 amino acids. CDR3: CASRRIQGADEAFF. In DNA, the CDR3 is TGTGCCAGCAGACGTATACAGGGGGCAGATGAAGCTTTCTTT.

This chain joins TRBV7-9 and TRBJ1-3; 7 bases fit TRBD1. CDR1 is SEHNR and CDR2 is FQNEAQ in the germline V gene (reference sequence). Losses at the gene ends were 5 bases for V and 3 bases for J; bases not matched to a gene: 10. The CDR3 contains 16 residues. The CDR3 bases are TGTGCCAGCAGCCGAGACAGGGCCCCAGGTGGAAACACCATATATTTT. It encodes CASSRDRAPGGNTIYF.

This clone was detected a few times. CDR3 nucleotides: TGCGCCAGCAGCTGGGCGGGGGCGCGAAGAGAGAACACTGAAGCTTTCTTT. Protein: CASSWAGARRENTEAFF. The J gene is TRBJ1-1, the V gene TRBV5-1; a possible D gene is TRBD1 (6 bases). The germline gives CDR1 SGHRS, CDR2 YFSETQ. The CDR3 spans 17 residues. Trimming left V 3 bases short and J 1 base short, with 19 bases between.

The chain carries TRBV20-1 and TRBJ1-2; D unclear. The CDR3 runs 11 residues. Trimming left V 3 bases short and J 4 bases short, with 6 bases between. The germline gives CDR1 DFQATT, CDR2 SNEGSKA (reference sequence). The CDR3 nucleotides read TGCAGTGCTAGCGAGGGCTATGGCTACACCTTC. It specifies CSASEGYGYTF.

The gene calls are TRBV3-1 (or the pseudogene TRBV3-2) and TRBJ1-6; 9 bases fit TRBD1. Germline CDR1 is LGHDT and CDR2 is YNNKEL (reference sequence). Trimming took 5 bases from V and 9 from J; bases not matched to a gene: 5. This CDR3 region has 14 residues. CDR3 residues: CASSFGQGFSPLHF. CDR3 nucleotide sequence: TGTGCCAGCAGCTTCGGACAGGGGTTTTCACCCCTCCACTTT.

The rearrangement uses TRBV15 and TRBJ1-4; perhaps TRBD1 as D (5 bases). The CDR3 is 14 amino acids. V dropped 3 bases and J dropped 2 bases, with 7 bases sitting between them. Germline V gene sequence: CDR1 LNHNV, CDR2 YYDKDF (reference sequence). The CDR3 sequence is CATSRGQTNEKLFF. The DNA for the CDR3 is TGTGCCACCAGCAGGGGGCAGACTAATGAAAAACTGTTTTTT.